A single sample is the source of the 13 T cell receptor beta chains below, sequenced in a study of blood T cell repertoires in COVID-19 (dated by TCRdb to 2019 to 2021). Receptor libraries were prepared by the immunoSEQ multiplex PCR assay. TCRdb took this table from immuneACCESS and kept in-frame rearrangements with V and J called. Such tables lack part of the clones; where checked against another copy, unresolved V genes explain under half of the gap, and the rest is unexplained. A total of about 330,000 clones appear in this sample, about 87% of them only once. Of the sample, 5% falls within the top ten clones. Sample: PBMCs or T cells enriched from blood (not recorded which). These receptors all stem from a man aged 25 to 40 who had recovered from COVID-19.

V and J are TRBV11-2 and TRBJ2-3; 10 bases line up with TRBD1. The CDR3 contains 19 residues. V shed 6 bases and J 2 bases; nucleotides not matched to a gene: 17. Germline V lookup: CDR1 SGHAT, CDR2 FQNNGV. The CDR3, as DNA: TGTGCCAGCAGTTTGGTCGCTTTTTCGGGACAGGGGACCACAGATACGCAGTATTTT. The encoded protein is CASSLVAFSGQGTTDTQYF. The variable domain in full, completed from reference TRBV11-2 and TRBJ2-3, reads EAGVAQSPRYKIIEKRQSVAFWCNPISGHATLYWYQQILGQGPKLLIQFQNNGVVDDSQLPKDRFSAERLKGVDSTLKIQPAKLEDSAVYLCASSLVAFSGQGTTDTQYFGPGTRLTVL.

This chain links TRBV19 with TRBJ2-1; 7 nucleotides match TRBD1. CDR3 length: 16 amino acids. The germline V gene has CDR1 LNHDA and CDR2 SQIVND (reference sequence). The V and J ends lost 5 bases and 1 base, in that order; junction bases with no gene match: 8. CDR3 sequence: CASSDYRGRSYNEQFF. CDR3 nucleotides: TGTGCCAGTAGTGACTACAGGGGCAGGTCCTACAATGAGCAGTTCTTC.

The rearrangement links TRBV27 to TRBJ1-1; D not certain. V gave up 6 bases and J gave up 0 bases, with 8 bases separating them. The CDR3 contains 13 residues. Germline V gene data show CDR1 as MNHEY and CDR2 as SMNVEV (reference sequence). Here the CDR3 reads CASRQTLNTEAFF. The CDR3 DNA reads as TGTGCCAGCAGACAGACGTTGAACACTGAAGCTTTCTTT.

The chain employs TRBV5-1 and TRBJ2-5, with 8 bases that match TRBD1. CDR3 size: 15 residues. The germline V gene encodes CDR1 SGHRS and CDR2 YFSETQ. After removal of 1 base from V and 3 bases from J, the junction contained 5 bases not matched to a gene. In nucleotides, the CDR3 is TGCGCCAGCAGCTTGTATCAGGGGGCTGAAGAGACCCAGTACTTC. Amino acid sequence: CASSLYQGAEETQYF.

This chain connects TRBV2 to TRBJ2-5; 8 positions match TRBD2. The germline CDR1 and CDR2 sequences are SNHLY and FYNNEI. The CDR3 is 15 residues long. V lost 4 bases, J lost 5 bases, and 9 bases stayed unmatched. The CDR3 here is CASSGPGGPRETQYF. The CDR3 coding sequence is TGTGCCAGCAGTGGGCCGGGGGGGCCGAGGGAGACCCAGTACTTC.

The chain recombines TRBV6-5 with TRBJ1-5; 7 nucleotides line up with TRBD1. The CDR3 contains 14 residues. The V segment lost 2 bases and the J segment 2 bases; nucleotides outside the gene matches: 0. Germline CDR1 is MNHEY and CDR2 is SVGAGI. The CDR3 loop reads CASSYDRGNQPQHF. The DNA for the CDR3 is TGTGCCAGCAGTTACGACAGGGGCAATCAGCCCCAGCATTTT.

V gene TRBV11-2 combines with J gene TRBJ1-6; D uncertain. Trimming stripped 3 bases from V and 6 bases from J, with 21 bases between. Germline CDR1 reads SGHAT; CDR2 reads FQNNGV. The CDR3 spans 18 residues. The CDR3 region has the DNA TGTGCCAGCAGCTTCCCCCCTGGAGGTGTTGGGATTAATTCACCCCTCCACTTT. Protein sequence: CASSFPPGGVGINSPLHF. Combining the CDR3 with reference TRBV11-2 and TRBJ1-6 gives the whole variable domain EAGVAQSPRYKIIEKRQSVAFWCNPISGHATLYWYQQILGQGPKLLIQFQNNGVVDDSQLPKDRFSAERLKGVDSTLKIQPAKLEDSAVYLCASSFPPGGVGINSPLHFGNGTRLTVT.

This clone came up once. J is TRBJ2-7 and V is TRBV11-2; TRBD2 might be the D (7 bases). V lost 5 bases, J lost 3 bases, and 20 bases lay in between. CDR3 length equals 16 residues. The germline CDR1 and CDR2 sequences are SGHAT and FQNNGV. The CDR3 nucleotides read TGTGCCAGCAGCCCCCGGGCCGGGGAGGGGGTCTACGAGCAGTACTTC. Protein: CASSPRAGEGVYEQYF.

This chain uses TRBV9 with TRBJ1-6, with D tentatively TRBD1 (5 bases). CDR3 length: 14 residues. Germline CDR1 is SGDLS and CDR2 is YYNGEE. V gave up 4 bases and J gave up 5 bases, with 10 bases separating them. CDR3 region: CASSKQANNSPLHF. The DNA for the CDR3 is TGTGCCAGCAGCAAACAGGCAAATAATTCACCCCTCCACTTT.

This sequence joins TRBV5-1 and TRBJ1-2, with D unresolved. The CDR3 covers 16 residues. Between the trimmed V and J ends, which lost 4 bases and 5 bases, there was a span of 21 bases. Germline assignment: CDR1 SGHRS and CDR2 YFSETQ. CDR3 in amino acids: CASSRSGVNLGYGYTF. Written as DNA, the CDR3 is TGCGCCAGCAGCCGCTCCGGGGTCAACCTTGGGTATGGCTACACCTTC. Based on the CDR3 plus reference TRBV5-1 and TRBJ1-2, the full variable domain is KAGVTQTPRYLIKTRGQQVTLSCSPISGHRSVSWYQQTPGQGLQFLFEYFSETQRNKGNFPGRFSGRQFSNSRSEMNVSTLELGDSALYLCASSRSGVNLGYGYTFGSGTRLTVV.

V gene TRBV5-1 combines with J gene TRBJ1-1; D is ambiguous. The CDR3 is 13 residues long. V lost 2 bases and J lost 7, with 12 bases in between. Germline-derived CDR1 and CDR2 are SGHRS and YFSETQ. The CDR3 coding sequence is TGCGCCAGCAGCTTAGTCCTGGGAGGTGAAGCTTTCTTT. Translated: CASSLVLGGEAFF.

The chain employs TRBV28 and TRBJ2-7; D is possibly TRBD2 (6 bases). The CDR3 is 15 amino acids. Trimming cost V 4 bases and J 3 bases, with 16 bases left between them. From germline, CDR1 is MDHEN and CDR2 SYDVKM. The DNA of the CDR3 is TGTGCCAGCAGTTCTCGAGCGGGCGATCTCTACGAGCAGTACTTC. This translates into CASSSRAGDLYEQYF.

For the CDR3, the DNA is TGTGCCACCAGTGTAAGGGGCTCGGACACCGGGGAGCTGTTTTTT. This gives the protein CATSVRGSDTGELFF. The chain links TRBV24-1 to TRBJ2-2; a weak D match, TRBD1 (5 bases). Germline loops: CDR1 KGHDR, CDR2 SFDVKD. V lost 5 bases and J 3 bases, leaving 12 bases between the germline ends. The CDR3 is made up of 15 amino acids.